This TCR beta chain came from a study of blood T cell repertoires in COVID-19. In the study overall: Donors in the United States, Italy and Spain gave samples during acute or convalescent COVID-19. PBMCs, B-cell-depleted T cells, or T cells were the source of the cDNA or gDNA that made up the material.

V was clipped by 3 bases and J by 1 base, with 12 bases between them. Germline values: CDR1 SEHNR, CDR2 FQNEAQ (reference sequence). CDR3 length equals 16 residues. How the authors handled the data: Estimated nucleated cell counts came from reference gene primer amplification. Sequenced by immunoSEQ multiplex PCR; TCRdb stores in-frame clones only, minus some. V and J calls and clone size are given by that table; D and trimming were obtained from the DNA. Of about 160,000 clones detected, 75% to 85% appear once; the ten largest clones hold approximately 11%. V gene TRBV7-9 combines with J gene TRBJ2-2; D uncertain. The sequenced sample consisted of peripheral blood. This sequence originates from a human donor in a cohort sampled during active COVID-19. CDR3 amino acids: CASSFSLRLNTGELFF. The CDR3 bases are TGTGCCAGCAGCTTTTCCCTGCGATTGAACACCGGGGAGCTGTTTTTT.